This entry concerns a single T cell receptor (beta chain). What it binds is unknown. The source of the sample is a study of T cell responses to AZD1222 COVID-19 vaccine. The study's findings and limits: Only a handful of AZD1222 recipients were seropositive at baseline.

The V and J ends lost 0 bases and 1 base, in that order; junction bases with no gene match: 5. Looked up from germline, CDR1 is SGDLS and CDR2 is YYNGEE. The CDR3 totals 16 residues. Assay: immunoSEQ multiplex PCR; the TCRdb copy retains only in-frame clones and omits some. The table includes some 92,000 clones, around 93% detected once. The J gene is TRBJ1-1, the V gene TRBV9, with TRBD1 identical over 8 bases. The specimen comprised peripheral blood, sampled on day 0 of AZD1222 vaccination. The TCR comes from an adult in good health. CDR3 in amino acids: CASSVGLGQENTEAFF. The DNA of the CDR3 is TGTGCCAGCAGCGTAGGGTTGGGACAGGAGAACACTGAAGCTTTCTTT.